This T cell receptor (beta chain) was identified during a study of blood T cell repertoires in COVID-19. At the level of the study: In each case, the material was cDNA or gDNA derived from T cells, B-cell-depleted T cells, or PBMCs.

Libraries were prepared by immunoSEQ multiplex PCR; TCRdb keeps only in-frame clonotypes and omits some of them. The sample lists around 100,000 clones; approximately 89% were seen once. The CDR3 extends over 17 amino acids. Germline V gene sequence: CDR1 LGHDT, CDR2 YNNKEL (reference sequence). Trimming took off 1 base at V and 0 bases at J, with 12 bases between the two ends. The chain employs TRBV3-1 (or the pseudogene TRBV3-2) and TRBJ1-4; D is unclear. The source material was peripheral blood. The sequence derives from a man aged 50 or older with active COVID-19. CDR3 sequence reads: CASSQGGSFTTNEKLFF. The CDR3, as DNA: TGTGCCAGCAGCCAAGGCGGCAGTTTTACAACTAATGAAAAACTGTTTTTT.